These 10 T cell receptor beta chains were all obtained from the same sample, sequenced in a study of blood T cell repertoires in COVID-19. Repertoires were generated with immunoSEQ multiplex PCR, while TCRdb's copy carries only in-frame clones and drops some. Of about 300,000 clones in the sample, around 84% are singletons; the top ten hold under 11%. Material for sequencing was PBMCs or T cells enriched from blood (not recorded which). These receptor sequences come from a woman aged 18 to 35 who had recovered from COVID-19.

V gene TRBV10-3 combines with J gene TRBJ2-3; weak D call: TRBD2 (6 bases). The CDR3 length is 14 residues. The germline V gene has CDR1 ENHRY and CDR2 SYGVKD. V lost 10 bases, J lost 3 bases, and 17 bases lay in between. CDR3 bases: TGTGCCACCCCCCAGGGCGGGGAAACAGATACGCAGTATTTT. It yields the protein CATPQGGETDTQYF.

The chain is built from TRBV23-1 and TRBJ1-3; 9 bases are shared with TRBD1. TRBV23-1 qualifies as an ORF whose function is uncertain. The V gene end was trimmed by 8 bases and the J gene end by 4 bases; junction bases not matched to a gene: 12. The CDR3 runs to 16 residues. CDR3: CASGPGTGKTGNTIYF. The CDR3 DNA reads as TGCGCCAGCGGGCCTGGGACAGGGAAGACCGGAAACACCATATATTTT.

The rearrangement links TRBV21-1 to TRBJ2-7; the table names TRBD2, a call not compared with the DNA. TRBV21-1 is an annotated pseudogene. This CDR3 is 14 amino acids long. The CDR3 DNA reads TGTGCCAGCAGCAAATGTCCGGTCTCCTACGAGCAGTACTTC. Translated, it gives CASSKCPVSYEQYF.

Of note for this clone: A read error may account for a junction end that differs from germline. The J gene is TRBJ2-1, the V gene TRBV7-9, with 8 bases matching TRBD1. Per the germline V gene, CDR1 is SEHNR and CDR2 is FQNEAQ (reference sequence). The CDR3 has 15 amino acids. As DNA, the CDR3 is TGTGCCAGCAGTCTACAAGCTTACACGGGACAGGCTCACCTCTTC. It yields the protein CASSLQAYTGQAHLF.

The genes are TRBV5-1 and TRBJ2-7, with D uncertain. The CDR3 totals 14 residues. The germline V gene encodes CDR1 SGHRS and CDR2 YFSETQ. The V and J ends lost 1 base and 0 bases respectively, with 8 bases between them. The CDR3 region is CASSLTQVSYEQYF. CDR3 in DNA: TGCGCCAGCAGCTTGACTCAGGTCTCCTACGAGCAGTACTTC.

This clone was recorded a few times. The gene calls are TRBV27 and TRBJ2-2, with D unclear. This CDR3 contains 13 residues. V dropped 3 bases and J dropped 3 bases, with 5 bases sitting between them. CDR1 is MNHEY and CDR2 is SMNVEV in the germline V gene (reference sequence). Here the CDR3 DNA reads TGTGCCAGCAGTTTTTATGACACCGGGGAGCTGTTTTTT. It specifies CASSFYDTGELFF.

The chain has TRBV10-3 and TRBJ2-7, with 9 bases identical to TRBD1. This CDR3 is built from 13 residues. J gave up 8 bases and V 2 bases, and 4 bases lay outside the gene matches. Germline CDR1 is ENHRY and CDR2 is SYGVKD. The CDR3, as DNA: TGTGCCATCAGTGAGGGGGGACAGGGTAAGCAGTACTTC. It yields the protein CAISEGGQGKQYF.

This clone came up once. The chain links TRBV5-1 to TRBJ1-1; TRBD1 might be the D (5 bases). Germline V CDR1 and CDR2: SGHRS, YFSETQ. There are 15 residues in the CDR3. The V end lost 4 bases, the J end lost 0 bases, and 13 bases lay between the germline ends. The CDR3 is CASSLGTEMNTEAFF. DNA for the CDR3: TGCGCCAGCAGCCTCGGGACTGAGATGAACACTGAAGCTTTCTTT.

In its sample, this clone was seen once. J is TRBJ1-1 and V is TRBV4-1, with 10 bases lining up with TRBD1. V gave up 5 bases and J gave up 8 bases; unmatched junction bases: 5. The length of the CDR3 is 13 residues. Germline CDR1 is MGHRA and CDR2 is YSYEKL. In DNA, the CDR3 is TGCGCCAGCAGCTACCGGGACAGGGGAGAAGCTTTCTTT. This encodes CASSYRDRGEAFF.

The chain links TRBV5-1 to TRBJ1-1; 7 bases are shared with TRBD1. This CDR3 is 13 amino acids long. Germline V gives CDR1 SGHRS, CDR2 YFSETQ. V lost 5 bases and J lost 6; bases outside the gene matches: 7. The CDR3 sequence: CASRQGMLPEAFF. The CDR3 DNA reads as TGCGCCAGCAGACAGGGGATGCTCCCTGAAGCTTTCTTT.